This record looks at one T cell receptor (beta chain) sequence and its context. What it recognizes is unknown. Subjects with ophthalmopathy showed a Clinical Activity Score no lower than 3, a NOSPECS grade no lower than 4, and a duration shorter than 3 months. Used for diagnoses were clinical symptoms, serum thyroxine and TRAb, thyroid ultrasound and orbital computed tomography. RNA transcripts were the template for amplifying TCR beta CDR3 regions. HTBI primers were the set used in a first-round RT-PCR of the TCR CDR3. Each CDR3 protein is one row after TCRdb ran MiXCR on the multiplex PCR reads. The profile shows hundreds of thousands of distinct CDR3 sequences, about 20% of them singletons. The CDR3 extends over 15 amino acids. J gave up 5 bases and V 2 bases, and 7 bases lay outside the gene matches. Germline lookup yields CDR1 LGHNA and CDR2 YSLEER. The data were obtained in a study of T cells in Graves' hyperthyroidism and ophthalmopathy. Findings and caveats of the study: In blood, most of the thyroid clonotypes expanded above 0.001 were also present.

This clonotype originated in a woman in her 70s with Graves' ophthalmopathy. The specimen sequenced was blood. The chain combines TRBV4-3 with TRBJ1-1; 8 bases are shared with TRBD1. The DNA for the CDR3 is TGCGCCAGCAGCCAACTCGGACAGGGAAGTACTGAAGCTTTCTTT. Translating gives CASSQLGQGSTEAFF.